The sequence of this T cell receptor (beta chain) was determined in a study of tumor-infiltrating lymphocytes in localized non-small cell lung cancer. Whole-study context: Each patient gave resected tumor and non-adjacent uninvolved lung tissue.

CDR1 MNHEY and CDR2 SMNVEV come from the germline V gene (reference sequence). The V end lost 6 bases, the J end lost 0 bases, and 12 bases lay between the germline ends. The CDR3 runs to 15 residues. The table lists this clone with a few counts. The repertoire was sequenced with immunoSEQ multiplex PCR; TCRdb's copy has only in-frame clones and lacks some. Among about 24,000 clones listed, roughly two thirds were seen once. This TCR was recovered from a human donor with non-small cell lung cancer. This sequence joins TRBV27 and TRBJ1-3; D possibly corresponds to TRBD1 (5 bases). The sequencing sample was made of lung tumor tissue. This chain's CDR3 is CASSSDRYSGNTIYF. In DNA form, the CDR3 reads TGTGCCAGCAGCTCCGACAGATACTCTGGAAACACCATATATTTT.